The 16 T cell receptor beta chains reported below all come from one sample, sequenced in a study of T cells in Graves' hyperthyroidism and ophthalmopathy. TCR beta CDR3 regions were amplified from RNA. An initial round of RT-PCR targeting the TCR CDR3 relied on the HTBI primer set. TCRdb re-called the multiplex PCR reads with MiXCR, one entry per CDR3 protein. The repertoire holds more than 300,000 distinct CDR3 sequences, about a fifth seen once, with roughly two fifths in the top ten. Sequenced sample: blood. The receptors here all came from a man between 18 and 35 years old with Graves' ophthalmopathy.

Many counts were recorded for this clonotype. CDR3 loop: CASSLPRTYNEQFF. The CDR3 DNA reads TGTGCCAGCAGCTTACCCAGAACGTACAATGAGCAGTTCTTC. The chain is built from TRBV11-3 and TRBJ2-1, with D unresolved. Germline CDR1 SGHNT, CDR2 YENEEA. The CDR3 covers 14 residues. With 2 bases removed from V and 4 bases from J, the gap between germline ends came to 9 bases.

In this sample, this clonotype turned up many times. The V gene is TRBV6-1, the J gene TRBJ2-1; a possible D gene is TRBD2 (6 bases). The CDR3 spans 13 residues. Germline CDR1 and CDR2: MNHNS and SASEGT. V was pared by 2 bases and J by 10 bases, with 12 bases between. CDR3 residues: CASSETEGGEQFF. In DNA form, the CDR3 reads TGTGCCAGCAGTGAAACGGAAGGAGGGGAGCAGTTCTTC.

This chain joins TRBV6-4 and TRBJ2-1, with a weak D call TRBD1 (6 bases). This CDR3 comprises 15 residues. In germline, CDR1 is MRHNA, CDR2 SNTAGT. Trimming removed 3 bases at V and 3 bases at J, with 12 bases between. The CDR3 nucleotides read TGTGCCAGCAGTGAAAGTGGGGGCCACTACAATGAGCAGTTCTTC. Residues: CASSESGGHYNEQFF.

This clonotype was seen at least ten times. This chain uses TRBV6-5 with TRBJ1-4; D unclear. V gave up 2 bases and J gave up 0 bases, with 10 bases separating them. Germline CDR1 is MNHEY and CDR2 is SVGAGI. CDR3 length: 16 residues. DNA of the CDR3: TGTGCCAGCAGTTACAACAGCAAGACAACTAATGAAAAACTGTTTTTT. Protein sequence: CASSYNSKTTNEKLFF.

This clonotype was counted ten times or more. The chain combines TRBV5-1 with TRBJ2-1, with TRBD1 as a possible D gene (6 bases). The CDR3 sequence is 14 residues long. V gave up 4 bases and J gave up 0 bases, with 8 bases separating them. Germline CDR1 SGHRS, CDR2 YFSETQ. CDR3 residues: CASSRDNSYNEQFF. The CDR3 DNA reads as TGCGCCAGCAGCAGGGACAACTCCTACAATGAGCAGTTCTTC.

At least ten counts were recorded for this clonotype. The rearrangement links TRBV6-1 to TRBJ2-7; the D gene is possibly TRBD2 (5 bases). The CDR3 runs 14 residues. The ends were cut back, 1 base at V and 4 bases at J, with 11 bases in the middle. Germline V gives CDR1 MNHNS, CDR2 SASEGT. Here the CDR3 DNA reads TGTGCCAGCAGTGAAGGTTCTAGCAGTTACGAGCAGTACTTC. Residues: CASSEGSSSYEQYF.

Many counts were recorded for this clonotype. The chain uses TRBV2 and TRBJ2-5; D perhaps matches TRBD1 (6 bases). This CDR3 is built from 14 residues. The germline gives CDR1 SNHLY, CDR2 FYNNEI. V was trimmed by 8 bases and J by 2 bases, leaving 15 bases between them. The CDR3 here is CASLNRDRQETQYF. The CDR3 DNA reads as TGTGCCAGCCTCAACAGGGACCGACAAGAGACCCAGTACTTC.

The V call is TRBV24-1, the J call TRBJ2-1; 8 bases fit TRBD2. Germline lookup yields CDR1 KGHDR and CDR2 SFDVKD. The CDR3 covers 18 residues. V was pared by 2 bases and J by 0 bases, with 8 bases of the junction left unmatched. In DNA, the CDR3 is TGTGCCACCAGTGATTCGGGACTAGAGCTACTCTCCTACAATGAGCAGTTCTTC. This codes for CATSDSGLELLSYNEQFF.

This clonotype was seen many times. J is TRBJ1-4 and V is TRBV28; D unclear. Germline CDR1 is MDHEN and CDR2 is SYDVKM. The CDR3 extends over 15 amino acids. V was clipped by 5 bases and J by 7 bases, with 17 bases between them. The CDR3 region is CASSPPQTGGEKLFF. In DNA, the CDR3 is TGTGCCAGCAGTCCCCCGCAGACCGGTGGTGAAAAACTGTTTTTT.

The V gene is TRBV5-1, the J gene TRBJ2-4; D not certain. Trimming took 5 bases from V and 6 from J, leaving 15 bases between them. Germline CDR1 is SGHRS and CDR2 is YFSETQ. CDR3 size: 14 residues. The CDR3 sequence is CASSPGQALNIQYF. The CDR3 nucleotides read TGCGCCAGCAGTCCAGGCCAGGCACTAAACATTCAGTACTTC.

This clonotype was observed many times. The gene calls are TRBV11-3 and TRBJ1-1; possibly TRBD1 for D (6 bases). CDR3 length equals 13 residues. Germline CDR1 is SGHNT and CDR2 is YENEEA. V was shortened by 3 bases and J by 5 bases, with 10 bases between the two germline ends. In DNA form, the CDR3 reads TGTGCCAGCAGCTTTACAGGGAAAACTGAAGCTTTCTTT. Translated, it gives CASSFTGKTEAFF.

V usage is TRBV15 and J usage is TRBJ1-4; the D gene is possibly TRBD1 (6 bases). The V end was cut by 0 bases, the J end by 3 bases, with 8 bases between. CDR1 is LNHNV and CDR2 is YYDKDF in the germline V gene (reference sequence). This CDR3 region has 15 residues. CDR3 coding DNA: TGTGCCACCAGCAGAGATTCAGGGGCTAATGAAAAACTGTTTTTT. Translating it yields CATSRDSGANEKLFF. The whole variable domain, remainder taken from reference TRBV15 and TRBJ1-4, is DAMVIQNPRYQVTQFGKPVTLSCSQTLNHNVMYWYQQKSSQAPKLLFHYYDKDFNNEADTPDNFQSRRPNTSFCFLDIRSPGLGDTAMYLCATSRDSGANEKLFFGSGTQLSVL.

This clonotype has more than one count but fewer than ten. The genes are TRBV20-1 and TRBJ1-5; TRBD1 matches at 10 bases. The CDR3 consists of 14 residues. Losses at the gene ends were 6 bases for V and 7 bases for J; bases not matched to a gene: 9. Germline values: CDR1 DFQATT, CDR2 SNEGSKA (reference sequence). The CDR3 sequence: CSAPGQGGNQPQHF. In DNA form, the CDR3 reads TGCAGTGCCCCAGGACAGGGGGGAAACCAGCCCCAGCATTTT.

DNA for the CDR3: TGCGCCAGCAGTGAGCCTAGCGGGGGACCCTACAATGAGCAGTTCTTC. Its translation: CASSEPSGGPYNEQFF. J is TRBJ2-1 and V is TRBV10-2, with 10 bases fitting TRBD2. The CDR3 is made up of 16 amino acids. Germline CDR1 and CDR2: WSHSY and SAAADI. Trimming at V came to 2 bases and at J to 2 bases, leaving 3 bases not matched to a gene.

This clonotype was recorded at least ten times. The chain employs TRBV12-3 or TRBV12-4 and TRBJ1-2, with TRBD1 matching over 10 bases. V shed 5 bases, J shed 3 bases, and the junction held 3 bases outside the gene matches. The CDR3 sequence is 14 residues long. CDR3: CASSPDRGDYGYTF. The CDR3 nucleotides read TGTGCCAGCAGTCCGGACAGGGGGGACTATGGCTACACCTTC.

This clonotype was observed many times. CDR3 loop: CASSRQNEQYF. For the CDR3, the DNA is TGTGCCAGCAGCAGGCAAAACGAGCAGTACTTC. The chain links TRBV3-1 to TRBJ2-7; no definite D call. Trimming cost V 5 bases and J 5 bases, with 7 bases left between them. The CDR3 runs 11 residues. Germline CDR1 reads LGHDT; CDR2 reads YNNKEL (reference sequence).